One and the same sample provided the 27 T cell receptor beta chains below, sequenced in a study of shared clonotypes between healthy human individuals. Using immunoSEQ multiplex PCR, the repertoire was profiled, and TCRdb retains in-frame clones only, with some absent. Here the sample spans some 2,000,000 clones, about 94% being singletons. The sample was naive CD4+ T cells sorted from blood. Subset described: CD45RA+ positively selected. The receptor set was obtained from a man between 18 and 35 years old in good health.

The chain couples TRBV10-2 to TRBJ1-4, with TRBD1 matching over 9 bases. Germline V gene sequence: CDR1 WSHSY, CDR2 SAAADI. With 6 bases clipped from V and 8 bases from J, the junction kept 4 bases outside the gene matches. The CDR3 loop spans 13 amino acids. This CDR3 is CASRRTGGEKLFF. The DNA for the CDR3 is TGCGCCAGCAGGAGAACAGGGGGCGAAAAACTGTTTTTT.

Only one count was recorded for this clone. The gene calls are TRBV13 and TRBJ2-5, with D uncertain. V lost 2 bases and J 9 bases, leaving 10 bases between the germline ends. The CDR3 has 12 amino acids. Germline V lookup: CDR1 PRHDT, CDR2 FYEKMQ (reference sequence). The CDR3 coding sequence is TGTGCCAGCAGCTTACAAGGGTATCCCCAGTACTTC. This sequence encodes CASSLQGYPQYF.

In the case of this clone: In the same sample, other DNA sequences code for this CDR3. The rearrangement uses TRBV2 and TRBJ2-1; the match to TRBD1 covers 7 bases. CDR1 SNHLY and CDR2 FYNNEI come from the germline V gene. This CDR3 has 13 residues. V shed 5 bases, J shed 3 bases, and the junction held 1 base outside the gene matches. CDR3 coding DNA: TGTGCCAGCAGTAGACAGGGCTACAATGAGCAGTTCTTC. Residues: CASSRQGYNEQFF.

The J gene is TRBJ2-3, the V gene TRBV1; the D segment call TRBD2 is taken from the table without a DNA check. TRBV1 is classified as a pseudogene. The CDR3 length is 14 residues. CDR3 DNA sequence: TGCACCAGCAGCCCCCGCGGGAGCACAGATACGCAGTATTTT. Amino acids: CTSSPRGSTDTQYF.

The chain combines TRBV12-5 with TRBJ1-6; D remains ambiguous. Trimming pared 1 base from V and 8 bases from J, leaving 6 bases between. CDR3 length equals 13 residues. Germline V CDR1 and CDR2: LGHNT, FRNRAP. In nucleotides, the CDR3 is TGTGCTAGTGGTTTGGGAACTTATTCACCCCTCCACTTT. Its translation is CASGLGTYSPLHF. Variable domain in full (rest from reference TRBV12-5 and TRBJ1-6): DARVTQTPRHKVTEMGQEVTMRCQPILGHNTVFWYRQTMMQGLELLAYFRNRAPLDDSGMPKDRFSAEMPDATLATLKIQPSEPRDSAVYFCASGLGTYSPLHFGNGTRLTVT.

As DNA, the CDR3 is TGCAGCGTGACTAGCGGGAGCACAGATACGCAGTATTTT. Translating it yields CSVTSGSTDTQYF. The chain combines TRBV29-1 with TRBJ2-3, with 10 bases that match TRBD2. Germline lookup yields CDR1 SQVTM and CDR2 ANQGSEA. V lost 6 bases to trimming and J lost 0 bases; unmatched junction nucleotides: 0. The CDR3 has 13 residues.

This chain connects TRBV10-3 to TRBJ1-2; a possible D gene is TRBD1 (6 bases). Germline loops: CDR1 ENHRY, CDR2 SYGVKD. The CDR3 covers 11 residues. V shed 10 bases and J shed 12 bases, with 18 bases lying between them. Written as DNA, the CDR3 is TGTGCCACTACTTCAGACAGGTGGCACACCTTC. The encoded protein is CATTSDRWHTF.

This clone has just a few counts. The chain uses TRBV7-9 and TRBJ1-6; D is perhaps TRBD1 (5 bases). This CDR3 is 15 amino acids long. Trimming stripped 0 bases from V and 6 bases from J, with 9 bases between. Germline values: CDR1 SEHNR, CDR2 FQNEAQ (reference sequence). The CDR3 loop is CASSLARGLNSPLHF. The DNA for the CDR3 is TGTGCCAGCAGCTTAGCTCGGGGCCTTAATTCACCCCTCCACTTT. The full variable domain, with the rest looked up from reference TRBV7-9 and TRBJ1-6, is DTGVSQNPRHKITKRGQNVTFRCDPISEHNRLYWYRQTLGQGPEFLTYFQNEAQLEKSRLLSDRFSAERPKGSFSTLEIQRTEQGDSAMYLCASSLARGLNSPLHFGNGTRLTVT.

Comment on this clone: Other nucleotide sequences in the sample specify the same CDR3. V and J are TRBV5-1 and TRBJ1-1, with D unresolved. V was trimmed by 2 bases and J by 0 bases, leaving 5 bases between them. The CDR3 covers 13 residues. Germline CDR1 reads SGHRS; CDR2 reads YFSETQ. CDR3 bases: TGCGCCAGCAGCTTAACCATGAACACTGAAGCTTTCTTT. It yields the protein CASSLTMNTEAFF.

CDR3 nucleotide sequence: TGTGCCAGCAGTGACTCCGGGTTAGGCTACACCTTC. This encodes CASSDSGLGYTF. The rearrangement uses TRBV25-1 and TRBJ1-2; no clear D. This CDR3 region has 12 residues. The V end lost 3 bases, the J end lost 8 bases, and 10 bases lay between the germline ends. The germline V gene has CDR1 MGHDK and CDR2 SYGVNS.

This chain links TRBV6-6 with TRBJ2-2; maybe TRBD1 (6 bases). Between the trimmed V and J ends, which lost 5 bases and 6 bases, there was a span of 13 bases. The CDR3 loop spans 14 amino acids. Germline V gene lookup returns CDR1 MNHNY and CDR2 SVGAGI (reference sequence). This CDR3 is CASSLQGSAGELFF. The CDR3 coding sequence is TGTGCCAGCAGTCTACAGGGTTCCGCCGGGGAGCTGTTTTTT.

The V and J genes are TRBV7-9 and TRBJ2-7, with TRBD2 as a possible D gene (6 bases). The CDR3 covers 17 residues. Between the trimmed V and J ends, which lost 7 bases and 1 base, there was a span of 23 bases. The germline CDR1 and CDR2 sequences are SEHNR and FQNEAQ (reference sequence). The CDR3 DNA follows: TGTGCCAGCACCACTTGGCCGGTGTGGGGGGAGTCCTACGAGCAGTACTTC. Translating gives CASTTWPVWGESYEQYF.

The CDR3 loop is CASSLVGLAGGPYNEQFF. CDR3 in DNA: TGTGCCAGCAGCTTGGTAGGACTAGCGGGGGGACCCTACAATGAGCAGTTCTTC. The rearrangement uses TRBV5-4 and TRBJ2-1; 14 bases are a match to TRBD2. The CDR3 is 18 residues long. Trimming at V came to 0 bases and at J to 2 bases, leaving 4 bases not matched to a gene. Germline CDR1 SGHNT, CDR2 YYREEE (reference sequence).

The chain recombines TRBV10-3 with TRBJ1-1; D gene unclear. The V end lost 10 bases, the J end lost 1 base, and 10 bases lay between the germline ends. The CDR3 totals 12 residues. Germline CDR1 is ENHRY and CDR2 is SYGVKD. CDR3: CATNRQNTEAFF. CDR3 nucleotides: TGTGCCACAAACCGCCAGAACACTGAAGCTTTCTTT.

The gene calls are TRBV5-1 and TRBJ1-2; possible D gene TRBD1, 6 bases. The CDR3 has 15 amino acids. The germline V and J ends were trimmed by 1 base and 4 bases, with 14 bases remaining between them. Per the germline V gene, CDR1 is SGHRS and CDR2 is YFSETQ. In nucleotides, the CDR3 is TGCGCCAGCAGCTTGTCAGGGGCTATTAGCTATGGCTACACCTTC. It yields the protein CASSLSGAISYGYTF.

This rearrangement joins TRBV6-5 to TRBJ2-7; TRBD2 aligns across 8 bases. Germline V lookup: CDR1 MNHEY, CDR2 SVGAGI. This CDR3 is built from 15 residues. V lost 2 bases and J lost 5; bases outside the gene matches: 8. CDR3 nucleotides: TGTGCCAGCAGTTACCGAGCGGGAGTAGGGGACGAGCAGTACTTC. Amino acid sequence: CASSYRAGVGDEQYF.

The chain employs TRBV6-5 and TRBJ2-5, with D perhaps matching TRBD2 (6 bases). CDR3 length: 14 amino acids. V dropped 6 bases and J dropped 4 bases, with 15 bases sitting between them. CDR1 and CDR2 from the germline V gene are MNHEY and SVGAGI. The CDR3 bases are TGTGCCAGCAGCCGCGGGACTTTATCAGAGACCCAGTACTTC. Its translation is CASSRGTLSETQYF.

This sequence joins TRBV15 and TRBJ1-2; TRBD1 agrees at 7 bases. The V segment lost 0 bases and the J segment 4 bases; nucleotides outside the gene matches: 5. The germline CDR1 and CDR2 sequences are LNHNV and YYDKDF (reference sequence). The CDR3 extends over 15 amino acids. The CDR3 DNA follows: TGTGCCACCAGCAGAGACGAACAGGGGCGCTATGGCTACACCTTC. This encodes CATSRDEQGRYGYTF.

This sequence joins TRBV5-6 and TRBJ1-2; 8 bases align to TRBD1. Germline V gene lookup returns CDR1 SGHDT and CDR2 YYEEEE. The trim removed 6 bases at V and 0 bases at J, leaving 10 bases unmatched. This CDR3 region has 16 residues. CDR3 nucleotides: TGTGCCAGCATCAGGGGACAGGAACTAGCTAACTATGGCTACACCTTC. Amino acid sequence: CASIRGQELANYGYTF.

This chain connects TRBV15 to TRBJ2-5; D is uncertain. Germline loops: CDR1 LNHNV, CDR2 YYDKDF (reference sequence). Trimming took off 8 bases at V and 5 bases at J, with 0 bases between the two ends. The CDR3 has 8 amino acids. CDR3 protein: CATETQYF. CDR3 nucleotides: TGTGCCACCGAGACCCAGTACTTC.

This rearrangement joins TRBV18 to TRBJ2-7; tentatively, D is TRBD1 or TRBD2 (6 bases each). From germline, CDR1 is KGHSH and CDR2 LQKENI. This CDR3 spans 15 amino acids. Trimming shortened V by 2 bases and J by 2 bases, and 13 bases separated the two germline ends. CDR3 loop: CASSPGRGPPYEQYF. In nucleotides, the CDR3 is TGTGCCAGCTCACCAGGCCGGGGGCCCCCCTACGAGCAGTACTTC. Full variable domain (rest looked up from reference TRBV18 and TRBJ2-7): NAGVMQNPRHLVRRRGQEARLRCSPMKGHSHVYWYRQLPEEGLKFMVYLQKENIIDESGMPKERFSAEFPKEGPSILRIQQVVRGDSAAYFCASSPGRGPPYEQYFGPGTRLTVT.

The V gene is TRBV30, the J gene TRBJ2-3; 10 bases are shared with TRBD1. J gave up 4 bases and V 6 bases, and 4 bases lay outside the gene matches. The CDR3 runs to 13 residues. Germline-derived CDR1 and CDR2 are GTSNPN and SVGIG (reference sequence). The CDR3 coding sequence is TGTGCCTGTAGACAGGGGGCCCCAGATACGCAGTATTTT. It encodes CACRQGAPDTQYF.

This clone has a single count. The chain has TRBV10-3 and TRBJ2-5, with a weak D call TRBD2 (5 bases). This CDR3 has 13 residues. Germline V gene lookup returns CDR1 ENHRY and CDR2 SYGVKD. The germline V and J ends were trimmed by 10 bases and 5 bases, with 17 bases remaining between them. CDR3: CATTHLEAETQYF. The CDR3 DNA reads as TGTGCCACCACCCACTTGGAGGCGGAGACCCAGTACTTC.

The chain joins TRBV11-3 to TRBJ2-2; perhaps TRBD2 as D (6 bases). CDR1 is SGHNT, CDR2 YENEEA, per germline. The ends were cut back, 5 bases at V and 6 bases at J, with 13 bases in the middle. The CDR3 spans 14 residues. DNA of the CDR3: TGTGCCAGCAGCCCCGGGGGTGAGGCCGGGGAGCTGTTTTTT. Its translation: CASSPGGEAGELFF.

The J gene is TRBJ2-7, the V gene TRBV5-1, with no clear D. Germline assignment: CDR1 SGHRS and CDR2 YFSETQ. CDR3 size: 17 residues. The V end was cut by 4 bases, the J end by 3 bases, with 23 bases between. CDR3 amino acids: CASSKTSAQTAHYEQYF. DNA for the CDR3: TGCGCCAGCAGCAAAACTTCGGCCCAGACGGCACACTACGAGCAGTACTTC.

As for this clone: The sample has other DNA sequences that encode this CDR3 too. This chain links TRBV29-1 with TRBJ2-7; D is unclear. The germline CDR1 and CDR2 sequences are SQVTM and ANQGSEA. This CDR3 is 11 amino acids long. Trimming cost V 4 bases and J 3 bases, with 7 bases left between them. The CDR3 here is CSVGNSYEQYF. CDR3 DNA sequence: TGCAGCGTTGGGAACAGCTACGAGCAGTACTTC.

The chain is built from TRBV30 and TRBJ2-2; possibly TRBD2 for D (6 bases). V lost 2 bases and J lost 6, with 13 bases in between. Looked up from germline, CDR1 is GTSNPN and CDR2 is SVGIG (reference sequence). The CDR3 length is 14 residues. The CDR3 region is CAWSKREEAGELFF. The CDR3 nucleotides are TGTGCCTGGAGTAAAAGGGAGGAGGCCGGGGAGCTGTTTTTT.